These T cell receptor beta chains were read from a single sample in a study of blood T cell repertoires in COVID-19. The repertoire was sequenced with immunoSEQ multiplex PCR; TCRdb's copy has only in-frame clones and lacks some. The repertoire holds about 190,000 clones, with 88% as singletons. Sequencing was done on a sample of peripheral blood. The receptor set was obtained from a human donor in a cohort sampled during active COVID-19. CDR3s include the opening cysteine and the closing phenylalanine or tryptophan. The D gene is left open where the match is weak.

D	J	V	CDR3	DNA
.	TRBJ2-5	TRBV7-2	CASSFRPAGGKETQYF	TGTGCCAGCAGCTTCCGCCCGGCAGGAGGAAAGGAGACCCAGTACTTC
.	TRBJ2-2	TRBV12-3/TRBV12-4	CASSSRHTGELFF	TGTGCCAGCAGTTCTCGTCACACCGGGGAGCTGTTTTTT
TRBD2	TRBJ2-7	TRBV7-8	CASSLRLAGGPAFSYEQYF	TGTGCCAGCAGCTTACGACTAGCGGGAGGGCCTGCCTTCTCCTACGAGCAGTACTTC
TRBD1	TRBJ2-1	TRBV6-4	CASSVDRANEQFF	TGTGCCAGCAGTGTAGACAGGGCCAATGAGCAGTTCTTC
TRBD2	TRBJ2-1	TRBV7-2	CASRRGGEYNEQFF	TGTGCCAGCAGGCGGGGGGGGGAATACAATGAGCAGTTCTTC
TRBD2	TRBJ2-7	TRBV7-2	CASSPPQAGTSGTYEQYF	TGTGCCAGCAGCCCACCCCAGGCCGGGACTAGCGGAACCTACGAGCAGTACTTC
TRBD1	TRBJ2-5	TRBV2	CASSEWGQGREKTQYF	TGTGCCAGCAGTGAATGGGGACAGGGGCGCGAAAAGACCCAGTACTTC
.	TRBJ1-3	TRBV28	CASAGEISGNTIYF	TGTGCCAGCGCCGGGGAGATCTCTGGAAACACCATATATTTT
.	TRBJ1-1	TRBV23-1	CASSHSGRLFRGAPSLSRDTEAFF	TGCGCCAGCAGTCACTCGGGGAGGTTGTTTCGGGGGGCTCCCAGCCTCAGTAGGGACACTGAAGCTTTCTTT
TRBD2	TRBJ2-1	TRBV7-9	CASSLIAGSSYNEQFF	TGTGCCAGCAGCTTGATAGCGGGAAGCTCCTACAATGAGCAGTTCTTC